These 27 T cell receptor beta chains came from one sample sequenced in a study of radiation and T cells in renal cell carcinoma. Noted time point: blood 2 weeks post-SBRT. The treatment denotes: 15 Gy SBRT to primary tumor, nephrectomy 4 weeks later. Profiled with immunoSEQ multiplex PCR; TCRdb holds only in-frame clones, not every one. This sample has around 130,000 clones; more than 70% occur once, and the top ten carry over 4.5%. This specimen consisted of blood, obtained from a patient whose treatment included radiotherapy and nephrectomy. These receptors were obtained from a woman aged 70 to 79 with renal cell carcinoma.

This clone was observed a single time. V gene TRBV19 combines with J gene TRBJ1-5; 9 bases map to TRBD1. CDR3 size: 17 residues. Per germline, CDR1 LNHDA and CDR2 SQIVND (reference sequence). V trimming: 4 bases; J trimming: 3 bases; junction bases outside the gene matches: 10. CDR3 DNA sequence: TGTGCCAGTAGTAGAGTTGAGGGGACAGGGCCCAATCAGCCCCAGCATTTT. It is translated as CASSRVEGTGPNQPQHF.

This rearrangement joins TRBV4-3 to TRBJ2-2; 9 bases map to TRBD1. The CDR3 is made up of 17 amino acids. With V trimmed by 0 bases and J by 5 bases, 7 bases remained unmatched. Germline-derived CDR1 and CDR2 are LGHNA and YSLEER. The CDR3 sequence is CASSQDLWTGVTGELFF. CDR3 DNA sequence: TGCGCCAGCAGCCAAGATCTATGGACAGGGGTGACCGGGGAGCTGTTTTTT.

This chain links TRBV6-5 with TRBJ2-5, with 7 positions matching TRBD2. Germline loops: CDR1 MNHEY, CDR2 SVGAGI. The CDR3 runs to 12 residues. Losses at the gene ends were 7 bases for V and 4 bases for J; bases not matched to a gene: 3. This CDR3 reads CASKRGRETQYF. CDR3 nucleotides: TGTGCCAGCAAGCGGGGTCGAGAGACCCAGTACTTC.

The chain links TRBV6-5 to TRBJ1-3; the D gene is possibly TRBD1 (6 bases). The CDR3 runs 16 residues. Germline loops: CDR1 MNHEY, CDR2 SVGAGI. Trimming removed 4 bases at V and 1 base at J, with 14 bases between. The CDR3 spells CASSSRDTKSGNTIYF. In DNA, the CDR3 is TGTGCCAGCAGTTCTCGGGACACCAAATCTGGAAACACCATATATTTT.

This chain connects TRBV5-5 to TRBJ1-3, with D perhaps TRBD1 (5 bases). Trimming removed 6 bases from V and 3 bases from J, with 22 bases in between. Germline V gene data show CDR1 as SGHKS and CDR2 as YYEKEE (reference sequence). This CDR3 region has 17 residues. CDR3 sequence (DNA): TGTGCCAGCACCCACGGGGGGACGAATAGGGTTGGAAACACCATATATTTT. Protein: CASTHGGTNRVGNTIYF.

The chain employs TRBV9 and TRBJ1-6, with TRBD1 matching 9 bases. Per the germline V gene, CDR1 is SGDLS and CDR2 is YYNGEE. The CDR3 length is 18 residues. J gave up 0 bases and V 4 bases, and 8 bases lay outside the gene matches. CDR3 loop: CASSPGQGIGSYNSPLHF. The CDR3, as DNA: TGTGCCAGCAGCCCGGGACAGGGAATTGGCTCCTATAATTCACCCCTCCACTTT.

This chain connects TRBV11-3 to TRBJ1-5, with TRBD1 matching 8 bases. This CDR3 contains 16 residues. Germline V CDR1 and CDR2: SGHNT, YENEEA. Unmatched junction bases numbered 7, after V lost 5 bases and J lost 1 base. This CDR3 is CASSLGQGGSNQPQHF. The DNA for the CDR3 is TGTGCCAGCAGCCTAGGACAGGGAGGAAGCAATCAGCCCCAGCATTTT.

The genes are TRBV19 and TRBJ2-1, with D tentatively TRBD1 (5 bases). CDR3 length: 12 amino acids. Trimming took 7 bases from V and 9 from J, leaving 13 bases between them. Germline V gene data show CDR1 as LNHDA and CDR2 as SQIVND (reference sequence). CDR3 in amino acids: CASTQGAGEQFF. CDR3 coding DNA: TGTGCCAGTACCCAGGGCGCAGGTGAGCAGTTCTTC.

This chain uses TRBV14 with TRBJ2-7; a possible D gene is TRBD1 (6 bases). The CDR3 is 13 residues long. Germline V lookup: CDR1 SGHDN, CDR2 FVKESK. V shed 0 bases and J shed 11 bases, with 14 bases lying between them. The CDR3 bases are TGTGCCAGCAGCCAAGATAGGAACAGGGCGAAGTACTTC. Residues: CASSQDRNRAKYF.

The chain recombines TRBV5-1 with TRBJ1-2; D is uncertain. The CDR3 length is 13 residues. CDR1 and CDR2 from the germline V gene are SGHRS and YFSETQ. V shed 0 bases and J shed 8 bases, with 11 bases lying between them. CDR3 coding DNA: TGCGCCAGCAGCTTGGCCACGGATTGGGGCTACACCTTC. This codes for CASSLATDWGYTF.

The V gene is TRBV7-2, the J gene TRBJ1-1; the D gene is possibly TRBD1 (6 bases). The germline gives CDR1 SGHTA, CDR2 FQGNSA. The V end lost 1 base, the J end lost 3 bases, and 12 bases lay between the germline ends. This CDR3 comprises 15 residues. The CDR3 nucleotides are TGTGCCAGCAGCTTAGTTTCGGGGGGGCACACTGAAGCTTTCTTT. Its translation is CASSLVSGGHTEAFF.

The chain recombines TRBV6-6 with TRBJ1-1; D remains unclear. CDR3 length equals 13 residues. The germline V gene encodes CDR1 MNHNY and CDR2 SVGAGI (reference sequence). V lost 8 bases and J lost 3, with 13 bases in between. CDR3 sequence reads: CASGYLRDTEAFF. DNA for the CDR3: TGTGCCAGCGGATACCTTCGGGACACTGAAGCTTTCTTT.

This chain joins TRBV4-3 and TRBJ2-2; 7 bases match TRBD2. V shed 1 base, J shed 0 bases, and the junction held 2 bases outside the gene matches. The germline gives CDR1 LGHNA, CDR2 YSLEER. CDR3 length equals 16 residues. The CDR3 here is CASSQGGGANTGELFF. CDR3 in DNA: TGCGCCAGCAGCCAAGGTGGGGGGGCGAACACCGGGGAGCTGTTTTTT.

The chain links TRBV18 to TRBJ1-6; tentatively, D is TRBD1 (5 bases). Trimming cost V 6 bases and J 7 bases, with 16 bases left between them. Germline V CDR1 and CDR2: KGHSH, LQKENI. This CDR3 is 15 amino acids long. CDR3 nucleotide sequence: TGTGCCAGCTCTAAACCGGGACGGACGAATTCACCCCTCCACTTT. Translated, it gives CASSKPGRTNSPLHF.

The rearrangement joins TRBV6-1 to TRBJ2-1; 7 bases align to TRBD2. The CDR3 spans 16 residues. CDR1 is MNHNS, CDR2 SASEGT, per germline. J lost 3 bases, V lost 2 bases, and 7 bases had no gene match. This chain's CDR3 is CASSEREAGFYNEQFF. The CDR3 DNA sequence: TGTGCCAGCAGTGAACGGGAAGCGGGGTTCTACAATGAGCAGTTCTTC.

CDR3 nucleotide sequence: TGCGCCAGCAGCCAAGATAGAGGCTACACCTTC. Amino acid sequence: CASSQDRGYTF. The J gene is TRBJ1-2, the V gene TRBV4-1, with D unclear. V lost 0 bases to trimming and J lost 8 bases, with 4 bases between them. The CDR3 has 11 residues. Germline V gives CDR1 MGHRA, CDR2 YSYEKL.

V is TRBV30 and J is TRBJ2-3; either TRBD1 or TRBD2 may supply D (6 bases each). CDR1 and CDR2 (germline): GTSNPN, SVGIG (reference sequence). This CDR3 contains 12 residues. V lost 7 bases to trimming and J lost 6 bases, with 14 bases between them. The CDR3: CASSQGRDTQYF. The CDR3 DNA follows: TGTGCCTCCAGCCAGGGGAGGGATACGCAGTATTTT.

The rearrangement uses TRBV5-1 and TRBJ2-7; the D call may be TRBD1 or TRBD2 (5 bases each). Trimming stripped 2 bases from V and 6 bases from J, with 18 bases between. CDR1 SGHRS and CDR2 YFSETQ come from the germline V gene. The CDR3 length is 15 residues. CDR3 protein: CASSFPRQGGGEQYF. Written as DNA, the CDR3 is TGCGCCAGCAGCTTTCCCAGGCAGGGTGGGGGCGAGCAGTACTTC.

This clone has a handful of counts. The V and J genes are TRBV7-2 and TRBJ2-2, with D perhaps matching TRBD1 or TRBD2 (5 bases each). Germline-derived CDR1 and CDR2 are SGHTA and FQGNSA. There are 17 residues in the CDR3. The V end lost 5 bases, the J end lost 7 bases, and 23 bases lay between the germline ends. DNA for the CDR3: TGTGCCAGCAGCCCAGGGCTAGCCCCTCTTCAGGGCGGGGAGCTGTTTTTT. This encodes CASSPGLAPLQGGELFF.

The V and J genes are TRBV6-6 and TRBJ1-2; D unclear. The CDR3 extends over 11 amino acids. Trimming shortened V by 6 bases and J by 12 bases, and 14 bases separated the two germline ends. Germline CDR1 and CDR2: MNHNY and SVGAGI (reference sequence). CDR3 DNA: TGTGCCAGCAGCCAGGTAGCGTTCAACACCTTC. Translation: CASSQVAFNTF.

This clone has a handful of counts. CDR3 sequence reads: CASSQDYRLLNTEAFF. The CDR3 DNA is TGTGCCAGCAGCCAAGATTATCGGCTTCTGAACACTGAAGCTTTCTTT. V is TRBV4-2 and J is TRBJ1-1; D is uncertain. The CDR3 length is 16 residues. With 0 bases removed from V and 0 bases from J, the gap between germline ends came to 11 bases. Germline V gene data show CDR1 as LGHNA and CDR2 as YNFKEQ.

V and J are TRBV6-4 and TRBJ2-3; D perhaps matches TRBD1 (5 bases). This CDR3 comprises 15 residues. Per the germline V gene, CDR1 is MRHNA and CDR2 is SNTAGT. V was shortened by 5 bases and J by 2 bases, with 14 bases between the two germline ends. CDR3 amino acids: CASSLYSRDTDTQYF. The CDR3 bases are TGTGCCAGCAGTCTTTACAGCAGGGACACAGATACGCAGTATTTT.

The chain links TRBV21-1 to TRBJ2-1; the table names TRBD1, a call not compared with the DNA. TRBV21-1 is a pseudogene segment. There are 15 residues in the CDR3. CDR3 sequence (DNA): TGTGCCAGCAGCAACCGGGACAGCGCCTACAATGAGCAGTTCTTC. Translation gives CASSNRDSAYNEQFF.

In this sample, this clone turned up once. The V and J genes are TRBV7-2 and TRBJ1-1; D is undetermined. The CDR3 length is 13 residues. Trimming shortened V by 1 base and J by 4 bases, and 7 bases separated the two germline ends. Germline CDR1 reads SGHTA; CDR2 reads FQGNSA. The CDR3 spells CASSLEDFTEAFF. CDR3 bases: TGTGCCAGCAGCTTAGAAGATTTCACTGAAGCTTTCTTT.

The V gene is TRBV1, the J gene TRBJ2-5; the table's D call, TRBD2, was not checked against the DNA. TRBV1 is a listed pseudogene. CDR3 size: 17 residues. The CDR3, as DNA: TGCACCAGCAGCCAAGGACCCGCGGGGTCCCCGGGGGGGACCCAGTACTTC. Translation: CTSSQGPAGSPGGTQYF.

CDR3 bases: TGTGCCAGCACTAGTAGCGGGGGGGCCAAAAACATTCAGTACTTC. It is translated as CASTSSGGAKNIQYF. The chain is built from TRBV6-1 and TRBJ2-4; 10 bases align to TRBD2. Germline V gene sequence: CDR1 MNHNS, CDR2 SASEGT. There are 15 residues in the CDR3. The J segment lost 1 base and the V segment lost 7 bases, leaving 4 bases of the junction unmatched.

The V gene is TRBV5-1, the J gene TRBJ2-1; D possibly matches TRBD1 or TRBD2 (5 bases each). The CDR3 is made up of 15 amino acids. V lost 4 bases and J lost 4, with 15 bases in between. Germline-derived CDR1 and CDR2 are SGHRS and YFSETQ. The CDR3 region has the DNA TGCGCCAGCAGCCGCACTGGGACCCCTTACAATGAGCAGTTCTTC. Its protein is CASSRTGTPYNEQFF.